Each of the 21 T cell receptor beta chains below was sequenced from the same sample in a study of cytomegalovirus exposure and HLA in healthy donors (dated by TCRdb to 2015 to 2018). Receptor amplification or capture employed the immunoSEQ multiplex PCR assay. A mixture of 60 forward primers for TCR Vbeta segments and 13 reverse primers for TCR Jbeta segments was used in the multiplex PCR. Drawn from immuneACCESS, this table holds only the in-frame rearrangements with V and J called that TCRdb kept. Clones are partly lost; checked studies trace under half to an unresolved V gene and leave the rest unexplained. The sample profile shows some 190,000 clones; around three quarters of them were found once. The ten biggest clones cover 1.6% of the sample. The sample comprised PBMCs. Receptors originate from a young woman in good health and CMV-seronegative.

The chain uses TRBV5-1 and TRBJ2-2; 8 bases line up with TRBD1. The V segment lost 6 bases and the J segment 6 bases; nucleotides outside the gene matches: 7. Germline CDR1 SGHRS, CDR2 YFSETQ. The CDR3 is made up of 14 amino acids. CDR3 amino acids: CASTSDRAPGELFF. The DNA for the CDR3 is TGCGCCAGCACCTCGGACAGGGCCCCCGGGGAGCTGTTTTTT.

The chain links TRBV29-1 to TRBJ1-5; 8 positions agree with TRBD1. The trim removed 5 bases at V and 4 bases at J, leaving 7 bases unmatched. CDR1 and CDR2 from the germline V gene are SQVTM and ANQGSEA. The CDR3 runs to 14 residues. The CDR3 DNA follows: TGCAGCGTTAGTGGACAGGGTGTGAATCAGCCCCAGCATTTT. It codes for CSVSGQGVNQPQHF.

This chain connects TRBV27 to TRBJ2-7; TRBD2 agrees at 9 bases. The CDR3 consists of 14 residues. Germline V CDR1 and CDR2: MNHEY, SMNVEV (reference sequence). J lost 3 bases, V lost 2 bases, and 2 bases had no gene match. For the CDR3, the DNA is TGTGCCAGCAGTTTAGGGACTAGCAGCTACGAGCAGTACTTC. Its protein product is CASSLGTSSYEQYF.

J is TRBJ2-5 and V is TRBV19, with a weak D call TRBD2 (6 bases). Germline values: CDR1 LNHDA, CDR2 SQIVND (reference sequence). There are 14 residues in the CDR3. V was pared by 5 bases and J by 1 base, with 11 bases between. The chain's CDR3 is CASSSGLLQETQYF. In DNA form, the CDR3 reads TGTGCCAGTAGTTCGGGACTTCTCCAAGAGACCCAGTACTTC.

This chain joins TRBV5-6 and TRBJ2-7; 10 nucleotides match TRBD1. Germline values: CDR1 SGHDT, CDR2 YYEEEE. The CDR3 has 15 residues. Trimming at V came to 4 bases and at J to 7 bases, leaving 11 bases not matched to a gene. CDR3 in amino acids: CASSAPGQGTVEQYF. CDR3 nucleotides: TGTGCCAGCAGCGCGCCGGGACAGGGGACTGTGGAGCAGTACTTC.

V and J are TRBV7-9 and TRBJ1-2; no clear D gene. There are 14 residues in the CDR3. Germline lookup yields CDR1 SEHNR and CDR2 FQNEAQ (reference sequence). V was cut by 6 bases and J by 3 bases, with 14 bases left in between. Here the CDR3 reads CASRGGEWDYGYTF. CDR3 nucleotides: TGTGCCAGCAGGGGCGGGGAGTGGGACTATGGCTACACCTTC.

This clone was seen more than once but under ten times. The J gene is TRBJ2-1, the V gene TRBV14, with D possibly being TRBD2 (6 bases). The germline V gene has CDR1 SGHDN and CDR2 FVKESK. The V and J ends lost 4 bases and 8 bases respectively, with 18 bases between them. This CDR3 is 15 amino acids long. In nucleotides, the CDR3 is TGTGCCAGCAGCCCAGTGGGCGGGAAAAGGTATGAGCAGTTCTTC. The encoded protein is CASSPVGGKRYEQFF.

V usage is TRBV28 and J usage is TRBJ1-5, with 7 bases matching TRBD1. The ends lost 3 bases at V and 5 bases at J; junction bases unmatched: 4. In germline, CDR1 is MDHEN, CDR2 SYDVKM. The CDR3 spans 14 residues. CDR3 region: CASSLNRGDQPQHF. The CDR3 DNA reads TGTGCCAGCAGTTTGAACAGGGGAGATCAGCCCCAGCATTTT. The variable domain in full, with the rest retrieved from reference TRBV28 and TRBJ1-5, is DVKVTQSSRYLVKRTGEKVFLECVQDMDHENMFWYRQDPGLGLRLIYFSYDVKMKEKGDIPEGYSVSREKKERFSLILESASTNQTSMYLCASSLNRGDQPQHFGDGTRLSIL.

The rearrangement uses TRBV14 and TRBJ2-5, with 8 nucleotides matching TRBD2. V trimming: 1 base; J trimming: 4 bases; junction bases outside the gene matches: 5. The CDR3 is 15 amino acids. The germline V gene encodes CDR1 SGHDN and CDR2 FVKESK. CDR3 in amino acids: CASSQARGGGETQYF. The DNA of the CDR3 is TGTGCCAGCAGCCAAGCCCGGGGGGGCGGAGAGACCCAGTACTTC.

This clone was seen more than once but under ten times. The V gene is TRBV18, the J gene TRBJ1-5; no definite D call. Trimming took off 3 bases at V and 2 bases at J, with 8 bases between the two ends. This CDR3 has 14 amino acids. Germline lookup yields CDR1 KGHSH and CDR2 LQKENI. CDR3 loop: CASSPSVGNQPQHF. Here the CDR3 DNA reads TGTGCCAGCTCACCCAGCGTGGGCAATCAGCCCCAGCATTTT.

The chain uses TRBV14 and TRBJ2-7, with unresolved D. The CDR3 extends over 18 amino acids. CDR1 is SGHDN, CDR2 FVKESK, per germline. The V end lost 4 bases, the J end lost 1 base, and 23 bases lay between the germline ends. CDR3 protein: CASSPIVGDFMLSYEQYF. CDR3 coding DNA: TGTGCCAGCAGCCCCATCGTTGGAGATTTCATGCTTTCCTACGAGCAGTACTTC.

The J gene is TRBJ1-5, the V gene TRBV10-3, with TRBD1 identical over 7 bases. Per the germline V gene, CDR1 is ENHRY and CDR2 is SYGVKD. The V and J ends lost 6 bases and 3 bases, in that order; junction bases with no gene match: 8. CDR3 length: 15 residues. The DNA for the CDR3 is TGTGCCATCAGAGCCGACAGGGCTTACAATCAGCCCCAGCATTTT. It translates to CAIRADRAYNQPQHF.

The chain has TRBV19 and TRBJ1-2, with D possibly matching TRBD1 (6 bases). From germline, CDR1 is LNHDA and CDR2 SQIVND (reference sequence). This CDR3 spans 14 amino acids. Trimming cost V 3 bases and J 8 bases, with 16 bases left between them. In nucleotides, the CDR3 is TGTGCCAGTAGTATTGGCAGGGGTAGGCAAGGCTACACCTTC. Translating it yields CASSIGRGRQGYTF.

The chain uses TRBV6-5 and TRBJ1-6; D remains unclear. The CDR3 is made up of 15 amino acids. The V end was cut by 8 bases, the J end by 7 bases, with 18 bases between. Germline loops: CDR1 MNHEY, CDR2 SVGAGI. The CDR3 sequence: CASCEASPLNSPLHF. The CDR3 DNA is TGTGCCAGCTGCGAGGCCTCCCCTCTCAATTCACCCCTCCACTTT.

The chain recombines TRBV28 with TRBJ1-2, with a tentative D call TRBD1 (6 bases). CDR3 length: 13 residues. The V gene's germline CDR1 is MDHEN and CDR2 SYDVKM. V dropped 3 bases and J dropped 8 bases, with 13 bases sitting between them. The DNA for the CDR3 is TGTGCCAGCAGTTTTATGGACAGAGGAGGCTACACCTTC. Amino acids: CASSFMDRGGYTF.

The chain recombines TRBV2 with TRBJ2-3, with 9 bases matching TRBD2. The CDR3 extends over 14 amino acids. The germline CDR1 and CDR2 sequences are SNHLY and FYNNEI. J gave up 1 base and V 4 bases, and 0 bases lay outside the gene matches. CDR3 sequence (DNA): TGTGCCAGCAGTGGACTAGCGGGCACAGATACGCAGTATTTT. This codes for CASSGLAGTDTQYF.

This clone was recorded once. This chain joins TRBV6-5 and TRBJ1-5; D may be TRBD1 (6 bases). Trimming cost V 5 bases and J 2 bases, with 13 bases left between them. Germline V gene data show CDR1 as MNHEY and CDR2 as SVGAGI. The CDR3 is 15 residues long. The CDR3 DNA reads TGTGCCAGCAGTAACGGCAGGGGCGGCAATCAGCCCCAGCATTTT. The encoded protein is CASSNGRGGNQPQHF.

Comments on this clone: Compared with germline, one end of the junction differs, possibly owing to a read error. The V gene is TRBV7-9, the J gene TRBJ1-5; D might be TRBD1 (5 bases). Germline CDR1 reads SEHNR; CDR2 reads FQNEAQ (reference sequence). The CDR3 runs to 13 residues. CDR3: CSSSSRGNQPQHF. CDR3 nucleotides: TGTTCCAGCAGCTCTAGGGGAAATCAGCCCCAGCATTTT.

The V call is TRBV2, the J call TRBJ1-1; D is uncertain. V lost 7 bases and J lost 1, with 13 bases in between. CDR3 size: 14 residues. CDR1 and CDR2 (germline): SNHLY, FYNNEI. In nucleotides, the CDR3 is TGTGCCAGCATCCACGGACGGGGGAACACTGAAGCTTTCTTT. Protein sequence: CASIHGRGNTEAFF. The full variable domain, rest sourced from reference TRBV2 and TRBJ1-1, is EPEVTQTPSHQVTQMGQEVILRCVPISNHLYFYWYRQILGQKVEFLVSFYNNEISEKSEIFDDQFSVERPDGSNFTLKIRSTKLEDSAMYFCASIHGRGNTEAFFGQGTRLTVV.

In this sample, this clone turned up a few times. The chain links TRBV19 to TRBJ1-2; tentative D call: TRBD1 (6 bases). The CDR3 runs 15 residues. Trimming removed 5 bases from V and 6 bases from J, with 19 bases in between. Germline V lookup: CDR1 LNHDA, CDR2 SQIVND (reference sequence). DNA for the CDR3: TGTGCCAGTAGTCTAAGATTGGGGCAGGGGAATGGCTACACCTTC. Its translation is CASSLRLGQGNGYTF.

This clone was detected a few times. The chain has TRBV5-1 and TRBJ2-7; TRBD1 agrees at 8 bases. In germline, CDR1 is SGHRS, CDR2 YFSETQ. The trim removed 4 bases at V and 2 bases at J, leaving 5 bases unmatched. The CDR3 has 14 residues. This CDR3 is CASSGQGLAYEQYF. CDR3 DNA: TGCGCCAGCAGCGGACAGGGATTGGCCTACGAGCAGTACTTC.